This T cell receptor (beta chain) was recorded in a study of CD8+CD57+ T cells in acquired aplastic anemia. The authors sequenced patients whose flow cytometry had shown CD8+CD57+ cell expansion. The use of genomic DNA as template underpinned the TCR beta VDJ and CDR3 profiling. From the reads, TCRdb called clonotypes with MiXCR, one entry per CDR3 protein. The sample contains about 160,000 distinct CDR3 sequences, about 64% of which appear only once. Germline V gene sequence: CDR1 DFQATT, CDR2 SNEGSKA (reference sequence). Losses at the gene ends were 4 bases for V and 1 base for J; bases not matched to a gene: 8. This CDR3 is built from 15 residues.

This chain connects TRBV20-1 to TRBJ1-2; 8 nucleotides match TRBD1. This TCR was sampled from a human donor with aplastic anemia. The sequencing input was sorted CD4+, CD8+, or CD8+CD57+ T cells (not recorded which) from PBMCs. CDR3 amino acids: CSANPRDRINYGYTF. The CDR3 DNA reads as TGCAGTGCTAACCCTCGGGACAGGATTAACTATGGCTACACCTTC.